One sample yielded the 24 T cell receptor beta chains listed below, sequenced in a study of blood T cell repertoires in COVID-19. The assay was immunoSEQ multiplex PCR, and TCRdb's table has in-frame clones only and misses some. Altogether 250,000 to 400,000 clones are present, more than 70% being singletons, with the ten largest covering 1.5% to 2%. Sequences were obtained from peripheral blood. All receptors come from a woman aged 25 to 45 with COVID-19, enrolled during active disease.

CDR3 in DNA: TGTGCCAGCAGCTTAGATCGTATTTATTCACCCCTCCACTTT. Protein sequence: CASSLDRIYSPLHF. J is TRBJ1-6 and V is TRBV11-2; no clear D. The germline V gene encodes CDR1 SGHAT and CDR2 FQNNGV. This CDR3 is 14 amino acids long. Trimming removed 0 bases from V and 8 bases from J, with 8 bases in between. Full variable domain (remainder filled in from reference TRBV11-2 and TRBJ1-6): EAGVAQSPRYKIIEKRQSVAFWCNPISGHATLYWYQQILGQGPKLLIQFQNNGVVDDSQLPKDRFSAERLKGVDSTLKIQPAKLEDSAVYLCASSLDRIYSPLHFGNGTRLTVT.

The V gene is TRBV27, the J gene TRBJ1-4; 7 positions match TRBD1. With V trimmed by 4 bases and J by 10 bases, 21 bases remained unmatched. Germline CDR1 is MNHEY and CDR2 is SMNVEV (reference sequence). The CDR3 runs to 18 residues. The CDR3 sequence: CASSSKGPGGTLGSKLFF. The DNA of the CDR3 is TGTGCCAGCAGTTCTAAGGGGCCAGGGGGGACCCTCGGCTCAAAACTGTTTTTT.

The J gene is TRBJ2-2, the V gene TRBV19; no firm D call. This CDR3 region has 12 residues. Trimming left V 6 bases short and J 2 bases short, with 4 bases between. Germline loops: CDR1 LNHDA, CDR2 SQIVND (reference sequence). This chain's CDR3 is CASRLNTGELFF. CDR3 DNA sequence: TGTGCCAGTAGACTAAACACCGGGGAGCTGTTTTTT.

This chain joins TRBV6-1 and TRBJ2-5; D may be TRBD1 (5 bases). CDR1 is MNHNS and CDR2 is SASEGT in the germline V gene. Trimming took 2 bases from V and 6 from J, leaving 19 bases between them. The CDR3 length is 16 residues. The CDR3 bases are TGTGCCAGCAGTGAATATGGAGCATCAGGGTACAAGACCCAGTACTTC. The encoded protein is CASSEYGASGYKTQYF.

This sequence joins TRBV10-3 and TRBJ2-3; D not resolved. Between the trimmed V and J ends, which lost 5 bases and 3 bases, there was a span of 9 bases. This CDR3 is built from 13 residues. Germline V gene lookup returns CDR1 ENHRY and CDR2 SYGVKD. Here the CDR3 DNA reads TGTGCCATCAGTTCCCCCGAGACAGATACGCAGTATTTT. As protein: CAISSPETDTQYF.

DNA of the CDR3: TGCGCCACCCGGGACAGACCTAACACAGATACGCAGTATTTT. Translated, it gives CATRDRPNTDTQYF. V is TRBV5-1 and J is TRBJ2-3; 7 bases are shared with TRBD1. The CDR3 covers 14 residues. The ends lost 9 bases at V and 2 bases at J; junction bases unmatched: 9. CDR1 and CDR2 (germline): SGHRS, YFSETQ.

The chain employs TRBV18 and TRBJ1-1; unclear D gene. V was shortened by 3 bases and J by 0 bases, with 5 bases between the two germline ends. Germline V lookup: CDR1 KGHSH, CDR2 LQKENI. The CDR3 has 13 amino acids. CDR3: CASSPVVNTEAFF. CDR3 bases: TGTGCCAGCTCACCGGTAGTGAACACTGAAGCTTTCTTT.

The rearrangement links TRBV6-5 to TRBJ2-3, with D maybe TRBD2 (5 bases). V lost 2 bases and J lost 0, with 12 bases in between. Looked up from germline, CDR1 is MNHEY and CDR2 is SVGAGI. The CDR3 is 16 amino acids. CDR3 in DNA: TGTGCCAGCAGTTACGCAAGCGGCCCTAGCACAGATACGCAGTATTTT. Translating gives CASSYASGPSTDTQYF.

The chain employs TRBV7-2 and TRBJ1-2; 9 bases are a match to TRBD1. Germline V gives CDR1 SGHTA, CDR2 FQGNSA. The length of the CDR3 is 15 residues. With 3 bases clipped from V and 6 bases from J, the junction kept 8 bases outside the gene matches. The CDR3 protein is CASSFATGGVDGYTF. The CDR3 nucleotides read TGTGCCAGCAGCTTCGCAACAGGGGGCGTAGATGGCTACACCTTC.

The J gene is TRBJ2-1, the V gene TRBV7-8; D may be TRBD2 (5 bases). Trimming took 9 bases from V and 9 from J, leaving 18 bases between them. CDR1 is SGHVS and CDR2 is FQNEAQ in the germline V gene. The CDR3 is 13 amino acids. The CDR3 is CASVFEGLPEQFF. The CDR3 bases are TGTGCCAGTGTGTTTGAGGGCCTTCCTGAGCAGTTCTTC.

The chain recombines TRBV7-6 with TRBJ2-1; 8 bases align to TRBD2. V trimming: 3 bases; J trimming: 2 bases; junction bases outside the gene matches: 3. This CDR3 comprises 15 residues. Germline CDR1 and CDR2: SGHVS and FNYEAQ. The CDR3 bases are TGTGCCAGCAGCTTGCCGGGACTAGCCTACAATGAGCAGTTCTTC. It encodes CASSLPGLAYNEQFF.

The chain joins TRBV10-3 to TRBJ1-1; 8 nucleotides match TRBD1. The junction had 21 bases not matched to a gene; V was cut back by 4 bases and J by 11 bases. The germline CDR1 and CDR2 sequences are ENHRY and SYGVKD. CDR3 length: 17 amino acids. The CDR3 DNA sequence: TGTGCCATCAGTGCAGGGGGCGCAGGTACCCTCAGGTCTGCGGCTTTCTTT. Residues: CAISAGGAGTLRSAAFF.

The rearrangement uses TRBV6-1 and TRBJ1-1; D remains ambiguous. The CDR3 sequence is 13 residues long. Per germline, CDR1 MNHNS and CDR2 SASEGT. With 1 base removed from V and 1 base from J, the gap between germline ends came to 4 bases. The CDR3 loop is CASSEGRNTEAFF. In nucleotides, the CDR3 is TGTGCCAGCAGTGAAGGTCGGAACACTGAAGCTTTCTTT.

Regarding this clone: One junction end does not reproduce the germline sequence, and a read error may be involved. V is TRBV6-1 and J is TRBJ2-3, with a weak D call TRBD2 (5 bases). Germline CDR1 reads MNHNS; CDR2 reads SASEGT. The CDR3 runs to 16 residues. The CDR3 loop reads CASSVVRGGGTDTQYF. CDR3 nucleotide sequence: TGTGCCAGCAGTGTCGTACGAGGCGGAGGCACCGATACGCAGTATTTT.

V gene TRBV2 combines with J gene TRBJ1-1, with 8 bases fitting TRBD1. Trimming removed 10 bases from V and 4 bases from J; junction bases left unmatched: 5. Germline CDR1 is SNHLY and CDR2 is FYNNEI. The CDR3 is made up of 12 amino acids. CDR3 sequence (DNA): TGTGCCACCCAGGGGGCGGGCACTGAAGCTTTCTTT. This sequence encodes CATQGAGTEAFF.

The DNA for the CDR3 is TGCGCCAGCAGCCAAGAAACAGGGCTTGAATACTATGGCTACACCTTC. It encodes CASSQETGLEYYGYTF. The chain combines TRBV4-1 with TRBJ1-2; D is perhaps TRBD1 (6 bases). The germline CDR1 and CDR2 sequences are MGHRA and YSYEKL. The CDR3 loop spans 16 amino acids. V lost 0 bases and J 3 bases, leaving 14 bases between the germline ends.

The genes are TRBV6-5 and TRBJ2-7; TRBD1 aligns across 7 bases. Germline trimming cut 0 bases from V and 1 base from J; bases unmatched to any gene: 6. The CDR3 has 16 amino acids. Germline assignment: CDR1 MNHEY and CDR2 SVGAGI. The CDR3 coding sequence is TGTGCCAGCAGTTACTCGACGGGACAGACATCCTACGAGCAGTACTTC. Its translation is CASSYSTGQTSYEQYF.

The chain employs TRBV20-1 and TRBJ2-1; 8 nucleotides match TRBD2. J was trimmed by 4 bases and V by 3 bases; bases with no gene match: 8. CDR1 and CDR2 (germline): DFQATT, SNEGSKA (reference sequence). CDR3 size: 15 residues. Here the CDR3 DNA reads TGCAGTGCTAGTGAAGGCAGCGGGGGTTACAATGAGCAGTTCTTC. It yields the protein CSASEGSGGYNEQFF.

The chain couples TRBV7-9 to TRBJ1-2; the match to TRBD1 covers 7 bases. The germline gives CDR1 SEHNR, CDR2 FQNEAQ (reference sequence). V dropped 8 bases and J dropped 2; count of bases not matched to a gene: 5. The CDR3 consists of 13 residues. The CDR3 region has the DNA TGTGCCAGCGAAACACAGGGGAACTATGGCTACACCTTC. Residues: CASETQGNYGYTF.

This clone was detected a few times. The chain links TRBV12-3 or TRBV12-4 to TRBJ1-2; TRBD1 is a possible D gene (5 bases). The CDR3 runs to 13 residues. V gave up 1 base and J gave up 7 bases, with 10 bases separating them. Here the CDR3 reads CASSLEGISGYTF. The CDR3 coding sequence is TGTGCCAGCAGTTTAGAGGGGATCTCTGGCTACACCTTC.

The rearrangement uses TRBV6-5 and TRBJ2-2; TRBD1 is a possible D gene (5 bases). Germline V gene data show CDR1 as MNHEY and CDR2 as SVGAGI. V gave up 5 bases and J gave up 0 bases, with 10 bases separating them. This CDR3 comprises 15 residues. The CDR3 protein is CASSKTAANTGELFF. CDR3 sequence (DNA): TGTGCCAGCAGTAAGACAGCAGCGAACACCGGGGAGCTGTTTTTT.

The chain recombines TRBV5-1 with TRBJ2-3; 8 bases map to TRBD2. Germline V lookup: CDR1 SGHRS, CDR2 YFSETQ. After removal of 5 bases from V and 5 bases from J, the junction contained 10 bases not matched to a gene. This CDR3 is 15 amino acids long. The chain's CDR3 is CASRLRTSLEDTQYF. CDR3 coding DNA: TGCGCCAGCAGGTTGAGGACTAGCTTGGAAGATACGCAGTATTTT. Variable domain in full (rest from reference TRBV5-1 and TRBJ2-3): KAGVTQTPRYLIKTRGQQVTLSCSPISGHRSVSWYQQTPGQGLQFLFEYFSETQRNKGNFPGRFSGRQFSNSRSEMNVSTLELGDSALYLCASRLRTSLEDTQYFGPGTRLTVL.

This clone was counted once. The rearrangement uses TRBV19 and TRBJ1-1, with D perhaps TRBD1 (5 bases). V gave up 8 bases and J gave up 0 bases, with 16 bases separating them. In germline, CDR1 is LNHDA, CDR2 SQIVND (reference sequence). The CDR3 consists of 15 residues. The CDR3 reads CASGTQGNMNTEAFF. In nucleotides, the CDR3 is TGTGCCAGTGGAACTCAGGGAAACATGAACACTGAAGCTTTCTTT.

The chain uses TRBV6-2 or TRBV6-3 and TRBJ1-1, with a weak D call TRBD1 (5 bases). V lost 0 bases and J 1 base, leaving 21 bases between the germline ends. The CDR3 has 19 amino acids. CDR1 and CDR2 from the germline V gene are MNHEY and SVGEGT. As DNA, the CDR3 is TGTGCCAGCAGTTACTCGAAAATCGGTCGGGGAGGGGAGAACACTGAAGCTTTCTTT. Protein sequence: CASSYSKIGRGGENTEAFF.